Sequencing of this TCR beta chain was carried out in a study of T cells in localized non-small cell lung cancer. TCRdb's copy holds only in-frame clones and misses some; the assay was immunoSEQ multiplex PCR. This table has 20,000 to 25,000 clones, 92% appearing once. The CDR3 contains 16 residues. From germline, CDR1 is SGHNT and CDR2 YYREEE (reference sequence). V was shortened by 4 bases and J by 0 bases, with 17 bases between the two germline ends. With respect to this clone: No antigen is known for it.

Study-wide points: Appearance in adjacent lung was seen for a median 57 of the top 100 tumor clones.

This TCR was recovered from a man aged 40-75 years with stage III squamous cell lung carcinoma. The chain joins TRBV5-4 to TRBJ2-7; D is possibly TRBD1 or TRBD2 (5 bases each). Sequencing was performed on peripheral blood, taken before any cancer treatment. The CDR3 loop is CASSRDPERSSYEQYF. The CDR3 coding sequence is TGTGCCAGCAGCCGGGACCCCGAGAGAAGCTCCTACGAGCAGTACTTC.